This TCR beta chain was obtained from a study of shared clonotypes between healthy human individuals. The wider study: CD4 naive and memory got three plates each, CD8 naive two, CD8 memory one.

Regarding the study as a whole: Several donors held roughly 5% of naive CD4 clonotypes in common. The sampled material consisted only of blood, and tissue repertoires are likely to differ. Non-shared clonotypes had lower generation probabilities than those shared by all four donors.

Method: immunoSEQ multiplex PCR; TCRdb's copy keeps in-frame clones and lacks some. The sample includes about 800,000 clones, approximately 97% seen only once; the top ten take over 0.2%. Note on this clone: The antigen is not known.

V shed 5 bases and J shed 4 bases, with 17 bases lying between them. Germline V lookup: CDR1 MNHEY, CDR2 SMNVEV (reference sequence). This CDR3 comprises 16 residues. Terminally differentiated effector memory CD45RA+ cells were left out of the naive CD8 fraction, which was CD45RO-negative and positively selected for CCR7. Sequencing was carried out using naive CD8+ T cells sorted from blood. The receptor's source is a young man in good health. V usage is TRBV27 and J usage is TRBJ2-2; D may be TRBD2 (5 bases). The CDR3 spells CASSPINLAGTGELFF. The CDR3 DNA is TGTGCCAGCAGTCCCATCAATCTAGCCGGCACCGGGGAGCTGTTTTTT.